Listed below are T cell receptor beta chains from one sample, sequenced in a study. TCRdb used MiXCR to reprocess the 5' RACE reads, holding one entry per CDR3 protein. The data show tens of thousands of distinct CDR3 sequences, more than 25% seen once. The sequenced material came from tumor-infiltrating naive CD4+ T cells sorted from the breast tumor. Every receptor here comes from a female donor with breast cancer. Each CDR3 is given with its conserved first and last residue. Fields, in order: clone size, CDR3 length, J gene, V gene, D gene, CDR3 protein, CDR3 DNA. The D gene is left open where the match is weak. Rows give clone size only sometimes, using once, few, many, or a class for an expanded clone.

-	12	TRBJ1-4	TRBV6-6	-	CASSYSGEKLFF	TGTGCCAGCAGTTACTCAGGGGAAAAACTGTTTTTT
-	14	TRBJ1-1	TRBV12-3/TRBV12-4	-	CASSSRQVNTEAFF	TGTGCCAGCAGTTCTAGACAGGTGAACACTGAAGCTTTCTTT
few	14	TRBJ2-7	TRBV28	-	CASRMTGPSYEQYF	TGTGCCAGCAGAATGACAGGTCCCTCCTACGAGCAGTACTTC
few	15	TRBJ2-1	TRBV6-6	-	CASTPTGVRYNEQFF	TGTGCCAGCACCCCCACGGGGGTCAGATACAATGAGCAGTTCTTC
-	14	TRBJ2-7	TRBV12-3/TRBV12-4	TRBD2	CASRFPAGGCEQYF	TGTGCCAGCAGATTCCCAGCGGGAGGTTGCGAGCAGTACTTC
few	15	TRBJ1-1	TRBV7-8	-	CASRTHPRGGTEAFF	TGTGCCAGCAGAACGCATCCCAGGGGTGGTACTGAAGCTTTCTTT
-	17	TRBJ2-1	TRBV11-2	-	CASSLAYRSSSYNEQFF	TGTGCCAGCAGCTTAGCGTATCGCTCAAGCTCCTACAATGAGCAGTTCTTC
many	14	TRBJ1-1	TRBV3-1	-	CASSQVAGDTEAFF	TGTGCCAGCAGCCAAGTGGCAGGGGATACTGAAGCTTTCTTT
-	14	TRBJ2-7	TRBV6-2/TRBV6-3	-	CASSSDPEDREQYF	TGTGCCAGCAGTTCGGATCCGGAGGATCGCGAGCAGTACTTC
few	15	TRBJ1-1	TRBV19	-	CASSMWGGLNTEAFF	TGTGCCAGTAGTATGTGGGGAGGCCTGAACACTGAAGCTTTCTTT
-	16	TRBJ2-1	TRBV5-1	-	CASSLTGISSYNEQFF	TGCGCCAGCAGCTTGACAGGAATAAGCTCCTACAATGAGCAGTTCTTC
many	14	TRBJ1-1	TRBV5-1	-	CASTLGGASTEAFF	TGCGCCAGCACCCTGGGGGGTGCAAGCACTGAAGCTTTCTTT
-	13	TRBJ1-5	TRBV6-5	-	CASSFQINQPQHF	TGTGCCAGCAGTTTTCAGATCAATCAGCCCCAGCATTTT
-	13	TRBJ1-1	TRBV30	TRBD1	CAWMGQKNTEAFF	TGTGCCTGGATGGGACAGAAGAACACTGAAGCTTTCTTT
many	16	TRBJ2-2	TRBV11-2	TRBD2	CASSSRTRANTGELFF	TGTGCCAGCAGCTCCAGGACTAGGGCGAACACCGGGGAGCTGTTTTTT
-	13	TRBJ2-3	TRBV20-1	-	CSARGGAGNTQYF	TGCAGTGCTAGAGGAGGGGCGGGTAATACGCAGTATTTT
-	13	TRBJ2-1	TRBV4-2	-	CASSQESYNEQLF	TGTGCCAGCAGCCAAGAGTCCTACAATGAGCAGCTCTTC
once	16	TRBJ1-1	TRBV13	-	CASSLNRITGRTEAFF	TGTGCCAGCAGCTTAAACCGGATAACAGGGAGGACTGAAGCTTTCTTT
-	14	TRBJ2-7	TRBV7-9	-	CASSPPGISYEQYF	TGTGCCAGCAGCCCCCCCGGAATCTCCTACGAGCAGTACTTC
-	15	TRBJ2-1	TRBV7-3	TRBD2	CASSHRSGGYNEQFF	TGTGCCAGCAGCCATAGGTCGGGAGGATACAATGAGCAGTTCTTC
few	15	TRBJ2-7	TRBV7-2	TRBD2	CASSLTSGGFYEQYF	TGTGCCAGCAGCTTAACTAGCGGGGGGTTCTACGAGCAGTACTTC
few	15	TRBJ2-1	TRBV11-3	TRBD2	CASSLASGKYDEQFF	TGTGCCAGCAGCTTAGCGAGCGGGAAGTATGATGAGCAGTTCTTC
medium-sized	18	TRBJ1-3	TRBV5-1	TRBD1	CASSSKSPGQGAGNTIYF	TGCGCCAGCAGCTCTAAGAGTCCGGGACAGGGGGCTGGAAACACCATATATTTT
-	13	TRBJ2-7	TRBV4-1	-	CASSPGPSYEQYF	TGCGCCAGCAGCCCCGGCCCCTCCTACGAGCAGTACTTC